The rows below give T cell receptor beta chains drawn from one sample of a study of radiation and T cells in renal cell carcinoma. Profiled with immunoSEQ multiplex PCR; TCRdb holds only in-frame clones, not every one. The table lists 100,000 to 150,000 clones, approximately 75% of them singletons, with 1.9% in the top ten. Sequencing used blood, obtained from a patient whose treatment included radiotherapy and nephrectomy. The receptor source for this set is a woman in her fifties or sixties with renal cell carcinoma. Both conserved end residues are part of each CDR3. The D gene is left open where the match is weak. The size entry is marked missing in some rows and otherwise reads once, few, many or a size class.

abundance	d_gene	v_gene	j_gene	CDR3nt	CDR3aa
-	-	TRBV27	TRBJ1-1	TGTGCCAGCAGTTTATCGGGGACTGAAGCTTTCTTT	CASSLSGTEAFF
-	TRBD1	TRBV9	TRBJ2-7	TGTGCCAGCAGCGTGATAGGACAGGGGCCCGTCGCCGAGCAGTACTTC	CASSVIGQGPVAEQYF
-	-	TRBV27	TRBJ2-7	TGTGCCAGCAGTTGGGCGGGGAACTACGAGCAGTACTTC	CASSWAGNYEQYF
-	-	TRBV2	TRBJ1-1	TGTGCCAGCAGGGGTAGACAGGTTTTAGGAACTGAAGCTTTCTTT	CASRGRQVLGTEAFF
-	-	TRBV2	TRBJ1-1	TGTGCCAGCAGCTACGGACGAGAAGCTTTCTTT	CASSYGREAFF
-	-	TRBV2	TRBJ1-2	TGTGCCAGCAGTGAAAGTCGGGCGGAGACCTATGGCTACACCTTC	CASSESRAETYGYTF
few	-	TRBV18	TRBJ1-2	TGTGCCAGCTCCCGGGAAGGGTCTAACTATGGCTACACCTTC	CASSREGSNYGYTF
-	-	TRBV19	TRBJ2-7	TGTGCCAGTAGTATAGGGGCGCTAGCCCCGTCCTACGAGCAGTACTTC	CASSIGALAPSYEQYF
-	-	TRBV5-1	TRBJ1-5	TGCGCCAGCAGCTTCGGGTCAGGGCAGCAGCCCCAGCATTTT	CASSFGSGQQPQHF
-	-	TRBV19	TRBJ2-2	TGTGCCAGTAGTATGGAGGAGGGGGAGCTGTTTTTT	CASSMEEGELFF
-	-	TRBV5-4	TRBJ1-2	TGTGCCAGCAGCTTGGACGTCCCCCGGGGGAGGGGCTACACCTTC	CASSLDVPRGRGYTF
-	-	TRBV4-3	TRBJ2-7	TGCGCCAGCAGCCAAGAACTTATCTACGAGCAGTACTTC	CASSQELIYEQYF
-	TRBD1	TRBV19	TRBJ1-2	TGTGCCAGTAGTAATATAGGGGGCAGGGCCTATGGCTACACCTTC	CASSNIGGRAYGYTF
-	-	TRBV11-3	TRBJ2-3	TGTGCCAGCAGCTTACCCCCGGGGCAGGGACGCACAGATACGCAGTATTTT	CASSLPPGQGRTDTQYF
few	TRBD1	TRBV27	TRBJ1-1	TGTGCCAGCGGCTCCGACAGGGTGCAAGCTTTCTTT	CASGSDRVQAFF
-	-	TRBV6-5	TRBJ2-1	TGTGCCAGCAGTTATCGCGGACAGAATGAGCAGTTCTTC	CASSYRGQNEQFF
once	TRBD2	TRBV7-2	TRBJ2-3	TGTGCCAGCAGCTTACTTAGCGGGGGAACAGATACGCAGTATTTT	CASSLLSGGTDTQYF
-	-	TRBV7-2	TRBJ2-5	TGTGCCAGCAGCTTAGCGGGGGGAGTCCAAGAGACCCAGTACTTC	CASSLAGGVQETQYF
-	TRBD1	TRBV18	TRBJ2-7	TGTGCCAGCTCACCAATACCCGGGACAGGGGTAAATCTCTACGAGCAGTACTTC	CASSPIPGTGVNLYEQYF
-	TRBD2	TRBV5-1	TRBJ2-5	TGCGCCAGCAGAAACGGACTAGCGGGAGTCGAAGAGACCCAGTACTTC	CASRNGLAGVEETQYF
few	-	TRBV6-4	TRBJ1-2	TGTGCCAGCAGTGACGGCCAGATGCCATCCTCTGGCTACACCTTC	CASSDGQMPSSGYTF
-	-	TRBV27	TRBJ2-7	TGTGCCAGCAGTTCTTTCGTCGCAGGGGCCGAGCAGTACTTC	CASSSFVAGAEQYF
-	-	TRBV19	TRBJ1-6	TGTGCCAGTAGGGAAGGAGGAAGCTCCTATAATTCACCCCTCCACTTT	CASREGGSSYNSPLHF
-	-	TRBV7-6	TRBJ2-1	TGTGCCAGCAGCTCGACGCGACAGTACAATGAGCAGTTCTTC	CASSSTRQYNEQFF
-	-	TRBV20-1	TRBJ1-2	TGCAGTGCTAGAGTCGGCGGCTACACCTTC	CSARVGGYTF
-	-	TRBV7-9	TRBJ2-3	TGTGCCAGCAGGATAGCCGGGACTAGCACAGATACGCAGTATTTT	CASRIAGTSTDTQYF
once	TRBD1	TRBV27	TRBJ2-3	TGTGCCAGCAGTCCCGCCCCCGGGACAGGGGCCCCAGATACGCAGTATTTT	CASSPAPGTGAPDTQYF
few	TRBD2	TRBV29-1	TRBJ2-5	TGCAGCGTTGAGGGGGGGTCTAGTTTTGAGTCCCTAGGTCCCCAGTACTTC	CSVEGGSSFESLGPQYF
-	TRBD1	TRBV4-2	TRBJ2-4	TGTGCCAGCAGCCAAGACGGGACAGGGGGTCGTGGCAAAAACATTCAGTACTTC	CASSQDGTGGRGKNIQYF
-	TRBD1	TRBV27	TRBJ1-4	TGTGCCAGCAGTTCAGCCGAGGGGGCAGGGGAAAAACTGTTTTTT	CASSSAEGAGEKLFF
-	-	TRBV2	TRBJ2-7	TGTGCCAGCATACGAGACGGGCAGAGCTCCTACGAGCAGTACTTC	CASIRDGQSSYEQYF